The rows below give T cell receptor beta chains drawn from one sample of a study of T cells in Graves' hyperthyroidism and ophthalmopathy. TCRdb ran MiXCR on the multiplex PCR reads and lists one entry per CDR3 protein. The sample holds approximately 400,000 distinct CDR3 sequences; roughly 25% are singletons and the top ten take 73%. What was sequenced was blood. Source of these receptors: a man aged 50-59 years with Graves' hyperthyroidism. The CDR3 runs from the conserved cysteine through the conserved F or W. A D gene is named only where the DNA matches it firmly. Clone size appears in some rows only: once, few, many, or a class for an expanded clone.

V: TRBV20-1
J: TRBJ2-2
D: -
size: once
DNA: TGCAGTGCTAGAGATAAGGAGGGGGCCACCGGGGAGCCGTTTTTT
CDR3: CSARDKEGATGEPFF

V: TRBV28
J: TRBJ1-2
D: -
size: -
DNA: TGTGCCAGCAGTTTGGGTGGGGTAGACTATGGCTACACCTTC
CDR3: CASSLGGVDYGYTF

V: TRBV3-1
J: TRBJ2-7
D: -
size: many
DNA: TGTGCCAGCAGCCCTACAGGTTCGCACGAGCAGTACTTC
CDR3: CASSPTGSHEQYF

V: TRBV6-1
J: TRBJ2-1
D: -
size: few
DNA: TGTGCCAGCAGTGCACGACTGCGAGGCTCCTACAATGAGCAGTTCTTC
CDR3: CASSARLRGSYNEQFF

V: TRBV5-1
J: TRBJ2-7
D: TRBD1
size: -
DNA: TGCGCCAGCAGTTACTACAGGGGGCTCGAGCAGTACTTC
CDR3: CASSYYRGLEQYF

V: TRBV19
J: TRBJ2-7
D: TRBD1
size: few
DNA: TGTGCCAGTAGTCCTGGTCCAGGGGGCTTCTACGAGCAGTACTTC
CDR3: CASSPGPGGFYEQYF

V: TRBV11-2
J: TRBJ2-1
D: -
size: -
DNA: TGTGCCAGCAGCGCCATACAGGGATCGGAAGAGCAGTTCTTC
CDR3: CASSAIQGSEEQFF

V: TRBV20-1
J: TRBJ1-1
D: TRBD1
size: few
DNA: TGCAGTGCCTCACAGGGGACTGAAGCTTTCTTT
CDR3: CSASQGTEAFF

V: TRBV7-3
J: TRBJ2-1
D: -
size: -
DNA: TGTGCCAGCAGCTTAATAGGCAGGGGGGTCCACAATGAGCAGTTCTTC
CDR3: CASSLIGRGVHNEQFF

V: TRBV7-6
J: TRBJ2-7
D: TRBD1
size: -
DNA: TGTGCCAGCAGTCGAGGACAGGGGAACGAGCAGTACTTC
CDR3: CASSRGQGNEQYF

V: TRBV7-2
J: TRBJ2-3
D: -
size: many
DNA: TGTGCCAGCAGTTCGTTAGAGCGTGCCACAGATACGCAGTATTTT
CDR3: CASSSLERATDTQYF

V: TRBV3-1
J: TRBJ2-2
D: TRBD1
size: few
DNA: TGTGCCAGCAGCCAGGGACAGGGGACCACCGGGGAGCTGTTTTTT
CDR3: CASSQGQGTTGELFF

V: TRBV12-3/TRBV12-4
J: TRBJ2-3
D: -
size: many
DNA: TGTGCCAGCAGTTTTGGAGTCCGGGAGGATACGCAGTATTTT
CDR3: CASSFGVREDTQYF

V: TRBV27
J: TRBJ2-5
D: TRBD2
size: -
DNA: TGTGCCAGCTCCTTGTGGGCTAGCGGGAGTAAAGAGACCCAGTACTTC
CDR3: CASSLWASGSKETQYF

V: TRBV30
J: TRBJ2-1
D: TRBD2
size: few
DNA: TGTGCCTGGACTAGCGGGAGGGAAGAGCAGTTCTTC
CDR3: CAWTSGREEQFF

V: TRBV10-3
J: TRBJ2-1
D: TRBD1
size: -
DNA: TGTGCCACCCTAAACCGGGACAGGGGCGACAATGAGCAGTTCTTC
CDR3: CATLNRDRGDNEQFF

V: TRBV20-1
J: TRBJ2-7
D: TRBD2
size: -
DNA: TGCAGTGCTAGAGGGGGGACTAGCGGAATAATCTACGAGCAGTACTTC
CDR3: CSARGGTSGIIYEQYF

V: TRBV6-5
J: TRBJ2-6
D: -
size: -
DNA: TGTGCCAGCAGTTACTCGACATCAATTCTAGTAGCCGGGGCCAACGTCCTGACTTTC
CDR3: CASSYSTSILVAGANVLTF

V: TRBV11-2
J: TRBJ2-3
D: -
size: many
DNA: TGTGCCAGCAGCCGATCTAGGGGAACAGATACGCAGTATTTT
CDR3: CASSRSRGTDTQYF

V: TRBV2
J: TRBJ1-2
D: -
size: -
DNA: TGTGCCAGCAGTTGGACAGTTCTAAACTATGGCTACACCTTC
CDR3: CASSWTVLNYGYTF

V: TRBV28
J: TRBJ2-4
D: -
size: -
DNA: TGTGCCAGCATAGACACACTTTTGAACATTCAGTACTTC
CDR3: CASIDTLLNIQYF

V: TRBV3-1
J: TRBJ2-1
D: TRBD2
size: many
DNA: TGTGCCAGCAGCCAAGCCCTGGCTAGCGGGAGCATAAATGAGCAGTTCTTC
CDR3: CASSQALASGSINEQFF

V: TRBV6-1
J: TRBJ1-3
D: TRBD1
size: few
DNA: TGTGCCAGCAGTGAAGCACAGGGGTCTGGAAACACCATATATTTT
CDR3: CASSEAQGSGNTIYF

V: TRBV6-2/TRBV6-3
J: TRBJ1-4
D: TRBD1
size: -
DNA: TGTGCCAGCAGTGACGAGACAGGGAAGAATGAAAAACTGTTTTTT
CDR3: CASSDETGKNEKLFF

V: TRBV5-5
J: TRBJ2-3
D: -
size: few
DNA: TGTGCCAGCAGCCGACGGACCGCCCTCTACACAGATACGCAGTATTTT
CDR3: CASSRRTALYTDTQYF

V: TRBV9
J: TRBJ2-2
D: TRBD1
size: few
DNA: TGTGCCAGCAGCGTAACAGGGGCGTCCACCGGGGAGCTGTTTTTT
CDR3: CASSVTGASTGELFF

V: TRBV11-3
J: TRBJ2-2
D: -
size: -
DNA: TGTGCCAGCAGCCCCGGACAGACGAACACCGGGGAGCTGTTTTTT
CDR3: CASSPGQTNTGELFF

V: TRBV7-2
J: TRBJ1-6
D: -
size: once
DNA: TGTGCCAGCAGCTTAAGGGCGGTTATCGTGGGTTCACCCCTCCACTTT
CDR3: CASSLRAVIVGSPLHF

V: TRBV6-1
J: TRBJ2-3
D: -
size: few
DNA: TGTGCCAGCATTCGGCAGGTGGGAGATACGCAGTATTTT
CDR3: CASIRQVGDTQYF

V: TRBV6-2/TRBV6-3
J: TRBJ2-1
D: TRBD2
size: -
DNA: TGTGCCAGCAGCCAGGGACTAGCGGTTACAATGAGGCAGTTCTTC
CDR3: CASSQGLAVTMRQFF

V: TRBV28
J: TRBJ1-1
D: TRBD1
size: -
DNA: TGTGCCAGTCGGGACAGGGGGACTGAAGCTTTCTTT
CDR3: CASRDRGTEAFF

V: TRBV3-1
J: TRBJ2-1
D: TRBD2
size: many
DNA: TGTGCCAGCAGCCTAGACCCCGCGGGAGGGCTAAATGAGCAGTTCTTC
CDR3: CASSLDPAGGLNEQFF

V: TRBV5-6
J: TRBJ1-2
D: -
size: -
DNA: TGTGCCAGCAGCCCGAGGACAGCTCCCTATGGCTACACCTTC
CDR3: CASSPRTAPYGYTF

V: TRBV12-3/TRBV12-4
J: TRBJ1-1
D: TRBD1
size: many
DNA: TGTGCCAGCAGCCCAACAGGGGGTGAAGCTTTCTTT
CDR3: CASSPTGGEAFF

V: TRBV28
J: TRBJ1-5
D: -
size: -
DNA: TGTGCCAGCAGTTTAGGGTTCGACCGGCCCCAGCATTTT
CDR3: CASSLGFDRPQHF

V: TRBV6-1
J: TRBJ2-5
D: -
size: many
DNA: TGTGCCAGCAGGAGCAGATTGTACCAAGAGACCCAGTACTTC
CDR3: CASRSRLYQETQYF

V: TRBV6-1
J: TRBJ2-7
D: TRBD1
size: many
DNA: TGTGCCAGCAGGGACAGGGTTGGGGAGCAGTACTTC
CDR3: CASRDRVGEQYF

V: TRBV19
J: TRBJ2-2
D: TRBD2
size: -
DNA: TGTGCCAGTATTCGCGGGAGGCTACCGAACACCGGGGAGCTGTTTTTT
CDR3: CASIRGRLPNTGELFF

V: TRBV24-1
J: TRBJ2-1
D: -
size: -
DNA: TGTGCCACCTCGCCTGACGGTTATATTGGAAATGAGCAGTTCTTC
CDR3: CATSPDGYIGNEQFF

V: TRBV10-3
J: TRBJ2-7
D: TRBD1
size: -
DNA: TGTGCCATCCGGGACAGGGGGGACTACGAGCAGTACTTC
CDR3: CAIRDRGDYEQYF

V: TRBV7-9
J: TRBJ2-2
D: TRBD2
size: few
DNA: TGTGCCAGTTGGGCTAGCGGAACCGGGGAGCTGTTTTTT
CDR3: CASWASGTGELFF

V: TRBV12-3/TRBV12-4
J: TRBJ1-6
D: TRBD1
size: -
DNA: TGTGCCAGCAGTTTGCGGGACAGGCAATCACCCCTCCACTTT
CDR3: CASSLRDRQSPLHF

V: TRBV2
J: TRBJ2-1
D: -
size: -
DNA: TGTGCCAGCAGTTACTACAGGGCAGATTACAATGAGCAGTTCTTC
CDR3: CASSYYRADYNEQFF

V: TRBV30
J: TRBJ2-2
D: -
size: -
DNA: TGTGCCTGGAGAGTACTAGGCGCTACCACCGGGGAGCTGTTTTTT
CDR3: CAWRVLGATTGELFF

V: TRBV10-3
J: TRBJ2-7
D: -
size: -
DNA: TGTGCCATCAGTGCGCCACAGGGCTCCTACGAGCAGTACTTC
CDR3: CAISAPQGSYEQYF

V: TRBV11-2
J: TRBJ2-3
D: -
size: many
DNA: TGTGCCAGCAGCTTAGGGTTAGATACGCAGTATTTT
CDR3: CASSLGLDTQYF

V: TRBV12-3/TRBV12-4
J: TRBJ1-5
D: -
size: many
DNA: TGTGCCAGCAGCCCCGGGGATAGCAATCAGCCCCAGCATTTT
CDR3: CASSPGDSNQPQHF

V: TRBV20-1
J: TRBJ1-5
D: -
size: -
DNA: TGCAGTGCTAGAGAGGGGGACGGCCAGCCCCAGCATTTT
CDR3: CSAREGDGQPQHF

V: TRBV2
J: TRBJ1-1
D: -
size: many
DNA: TGTGCCAGCAGTGAAGCGGGATACACTGAAGCTTTCTTT
CDR3: CASSEAGYTEAFF

V: TRBV20-1
J: TRBJ2-7
D: TRBD1
size: -
DNA: TGCAGTGCTAGAGAGGGGACAGGGGGATACGAGCAGTACTTC
CDR3: CSAREGTGGYEQYF

V: TRBV2
J: TRBJ1-4
D: -
size: -
DNA: TGTGCCAGCAGCCGGACAGATCGTAATGAAAAACTGTTTTTT
CDR3: CASSRTDRNEKLFF

V: TRBV3-1
J: TRBJ2-3
D: TRBD2
size: -
DNA: TGTGCCAGCAGCCGCGGGACTAGCGGGAGTACAGATACGCAGTATTTT
CDR3: CASSRGTSGSTDTQYF

V: TRBV12-3/TRBV12-4
J: TRBJ2-7
D: -
size: -
DNA: TGTGCCAGCACCAAGGACACGGTCTCCTACGAGCAGTACTTC
CDR3: CASTKDTVSYEQYF

V: TRBV30
J: TRBJ2-1
D: TRBD1
size: many
DNA: TGTGCCTTCCAATCCGGGACAGTAAGGGACAATGAGCAGTTCTTC
CDR3: CAFQSGTVRDNEQFF

V: TRBV9
J: TRBJ2-7
D: TRBD1
size: few
DNA: TGTGCCAGCAGCGTGGCCGGGACAGGGCTCTACGAGCAGTACTTC
CDR3: CASSVAGTGLYEQYF